These 4 T cell receptor beta chains came from one sample sequenced in a study of human T cells and chemical hapten exposure. Described time point: patch test 2, 6 weeks after DPC sensitization. Indicated treatment: therapeutic diphenylcyclopropenone sensitization with weekly scalp DPC. MiXCR, run by TCRdb on the RACE reads, gives a single entry per CDR3 protein. The repertoire holds about 350,000 distinct CDR3 sequences, with around 6% as singletons. The material sequenced was whole blood, taken in connection with sensitization to the hapten diphenylcyclopropenone (DPC). Receptors were obtained from a woman younger than 35 with alopecia areata. Some clones in this sample may be carry-over from other donors' samples.

The J gene is TRBJ1-1, the V gene TRBV28; D gene ambiguous. Germline-derived CDR1 and CDR2 are MDHEN and SYDVKM. Trimming removed 3 bases at V and 0 bases at J, with 8 bases between. CDR3 length: 14 residues. The CDR3 DNA follows: TGTGCCAGCAGTTTTCAGAGATTGAACACTGAAGCTTTCTTT. Translating it yields CASSFQRLNTEAFF. The full variable domain, in which reference TRBV28 and TRBJ1-1 provide the parts outside the CDR3, is DVKVTQSSRYLVKRTGEKVFLECVQDMDHENMFWYRQDPGLGLRLIYFSYDVKMKEKGDIPEGYSVSREKKERFSLILESASTNQTSMYLCASSFQRLNTEAFFGQGTRLTVV.

This rearrangement joins TRBV7-8 to TRBJ1-5; the D is unclear. V was pared by 3 bases and J by 5 bases, with 11 bases between. CDR1 is SGHVS, CDR2 FQNEAQ, per germline. This CDR3 region has 14 residues. Here the CDR3 reads CASSFGPKDQPQHF. The DNA for the CDR3 is TGTGCCAGCAGCTTTGGTCCGAAAGATCAGCCCCAGCATTTT.

This clonotype has at least ten counts. The gene calls are TRBV3-1 and TRBJ1-2, with D perhaps matching TRBD1 (6 bases). The CDR3 spans 14 residues. V gave up 0 bases and J gave up 6 bases, with 11 bases separating them. Per germline, CDR1 LGHDT and CDR2 YNNKEL (reference sequence). CDR3 sequence (DNA): TGTGCCAGCAGCCAAGATACCACAGGGAATGGCTACACCTTC. Its translation is CASSQDTTGNGYTF.

This clonotype was found many times. V gene TRBV12-3 or TRBV12-4 combines with J gene TRBJ1-4, with D hard to call. V was trimmed by 5 bases and J by 8 bases, leaving 18 bases between them. There are 15 residues in the CDR3. The chain's CDR3 is CASSPVMGAGEKLFF. In DNA form, the CDR3 reads TGTGCCAGCAGTCCCGTAATGGGCGCGGGCGAAAAACTGTTTTTT.